Listed below are T cell receptor beta chains from one sample, sequenced in a study of early T cells in non-severe SARS-CoV-2 infection. MiXCR, applied by TCRdb to the 5' RACE reads, yields one record per CDR3 protein. The repertoire holds 61,000 or so distinct CDR3 sequences, with 12% as singletons. Sequenced here: whole blood, sampled at baseline. The receptor source for this set is an adult who was a healthcare worker with PCR-confirmed SARS-CoV-2 infection or an uninfected control (not recorded which). The donor label of this sample is uncertain. CDR3s include the opening cysteine and the closing phenylalanine or tryptophan. A D gene is named only where the DNA matches it firmly. Clone size appears in some rows only: once, few, many, or a class for an expanded clone.

TRBJ2-3 few . TRBV2 TGTGCCAGCAGTGAAGATTATCTGGGTAGCACAGATACGCAGTATTTT CASSEDYLGSTDTQYF
TRBJ1-4 few . TRBV10-1 TGCGCCAGCAGGAAGAGAGGGGGGAATGAAAAACTGTTTTTT CASRKRGGNEKLFF
TRBJ2-5 few TRBD2 TRBV7-2 TGTGCCAGCAGCGACGGACTAGCGGGGAATCAAGAGACCCAGTACTTC CASSDGLAGNQETQYF
TRBJ2-1 many TRBD2 TRBV5-1 TGCGCCAGTTTACCGGGACTAGCGGGGGCCCCTGGGTACTCGGACTACAATGAGCAGTTCTTC CASLPGLAGAPGYSDYNEQFF
TRBJ2-2 few . TRBV5-1 TGCGCCAGCAGCTTGGGAGTGAAGGGCGGGGAGCTGTTTTTT CASSLGVKGGELFF
TRBJ1-1 . TRBD1 TRBV10-2 TGCGCCAGCAGTGAGTTACAGGGGGCTGGGGCTTTCTTT CASSELQGAGAFF
TRBJ2-1 many . TRBV12-3/TRBV12-4 TGTGCCAGCAGCCACATCGAGGTACATGAGCAGTTCTTC CASSHIEVHEQFF
TRBJ2-2 . . TRBV2 TGTGCCAGCAGACTGAAGGGATACTCCACAAGCGGGGAGCTGTTTTTT CASRLKGYSTSGELFF
TRBJ2-3 . . TRBV12-3/TRBV12-4 TGTGCCAGCAGTTTTAGTAGTGCTACGCAGTATTTT CASSFSSATQYF
TRBJ2-3 . . TRBV3-1 TGTGCCTCGCGGGGAGGGGGGCCAGATACGCAGTATTTT CASRGGGPDTQYF
TRBJ1-1 once . TRBV5-5 TGTGCCTGCAGCTTGGGGCTAACTGAAGCTTTCTTT CACSLGLTEAFF
TRBJ2-1 . TRBD2 TRBV6-6 TGTGCCAGCAGTTATCCCCGCGGGAGCAATGAGCAGTTCTTC CASSYPRGSNEQFF
TRBJ2-2 . . TRBV5-1 TGCGCCAGCAGCTTGGGCGTACAGGGACACACCGGGGAGCTGTTTTTT CASSLGVQGHTGELFF
TRBJ2-5 . . TRBV20-1 TGCAGTGCTCGGGAAGACCTCTCGGGGACCCAGTACTTC CSAREDLSGTQYF
TRBJ2-3 . . TRBV21-1 TGTGCCAGCAGCGGAGCCACGGGGGGAGGCACAGATACGCAGTATTTT CASSGATGGGTDTQYF
TRBJ1-1 few TRBD1 TRBV10-3 TGTGCCATCAGTGAGTCGAGGGCGGGACAGGGGGCTGGAACTGAAGCTTTCTTT CAISESRAGQGAGTEAFF
TRBJ1-4 . TRBD1 TRBV10-1 TGCGCCAGCAGTGCCGGGACAGGGAATGAAAAACTGTTTTTT CASSAGTGNEKLFF
TRBJ1-6 few TRBD1 TRBV6-1 TGTGCCAGCACCCATGGGACAGAAGCTTCACCCCTCCACTTT CASTHGTEASPLHF
TRBJ2-2 . . TRBV12-3/TRBV12-4 TGTGCCAGCAGTTTACAGGGGAGGGCCGGGGAGCTGTTTTTT CASSLQGRAGELFF
TRBJ2-5 . TRBD1 TRBV20-1 TGCAGTGCTAGTGACAGGGAGCCCAGTATAGAGACCCAGTACTTC CSASDREPSIETQYF
TRBJ1-6 few . TRBV30 TGTGCCTGGAGTGACGACCGGGGGGATTCCTTCTATAATTCACCCCTCCACTTT CAWSDDRGDSFYNSPLHF
TRBJ1-4 . . TRBV12-3/TRBV12-4 TGTGCCAGCAGTTTAAGACCCCAGGGGGAAAAACTGTTTTTT CASSLRPQGEKLFF